A selection of T cell receptor beta chains follows, all from one sample in a study of graft-versus-host responses after intestinal transplantation. Assay: immunoSEQ multiplex PCR; the TCRdb copy retains only in-frame clones and omits some. The sample lists some 13,000 clones, roughly 81% occurring once. The input for sequencing was ileum tissue, taken 16 days after intestinal transplant. These receptors all stem from a human patient who received an intestinal transplant, so some T cells may come from the graft donor. Each CDR3 is given with its conserved first and last residue. A D gene is named only where the DNA matches it firmly.

TRBJ2-7,TRBD2,TRBV18,CASSPGGVAGGYEQYF
TRBJ1-4,.,TRBV5-1,CASSVTGNNEKLFF
TRBJ1-6,TRBD1,TRBV30,CAWAIQGPYNSPLHF
TRBJ2-1,TRBD2,TRBV7-9,CASSLGWGGGEQFF
.,.,TRBV25-1,CASSEFTSLSSYEQYF
TRBJ2-2,TRBD1,TRBV18,CASSRWTGGNTGELFF
TRBJ2-5,.,TRBV27,CASSFSRDRETQYF
TRBJ2-6,TRBD1,TRBV29-1,CSVGPVGQVGFSGANVLTF
TRBJ2-1,TRBD2,TRBV29-1,CSVVLRTSRNEQFF
TRBJ2-3,TRBD2,TRBV27,CASSQIPVLVGLAGGKTDTQYF
TRBJ1-2,.,TRBV4-3,CASSQVGVGYGYTF
TRBJ1-2,.,TRBV5-1,CASSVDSVYGYTF
TRBJ2-2,TRBD1,TRBV19,CASTRRDRVTGELFF
TRBJ2-1,TRBD2,TRBV7-9,CASSEGTSGGILGDEQFF
TRBJ2-7,TRBD1,TRBV5-1,CASSPGGYEQYF
TRBJ2-3,TRBD1,TRBV7-6,CASSLVTGGHTDTQYF
TRBJ2-7,.,TRBV30,CAWSSGFGYEQYF
TRBJ1-4,.,TRBV28,CASSSPWNSGGEKLFF
TRBJ2-7,TRBD1,TRBV29-1,CSVEDRDSYEQYF
TRBJ2-7,.,TRBV18,CASSPPFGVTPYEQYF
TRBJ2-3,.,TRBV5-1,CASSRGTDTQYF
TRBJ2-7,.,TRBV21-1,CASSKETAPGLGVGEQYF
TRBJ1-6,.,TRBV9,CASSLQGSYNSPLHF
TRBJ1-3,.,TRBV6-5,CASRSPGNTIYF
TRBJ2-7,.,TRBV11-2,CASSPRTLGLFSSYEQYF
TRBJ1-3,.,TRBV6-5,CASSYSSMSSGNTIYF
TRBJ1-1,TRBD1,TRBV11-2,CASSTRGQGETEAFF
TRBJ1-6,.,TRBV6-5,CASRSGGQINSPLHF
TRBJ1-5,.,TRBV5-8,CASSHRLTDGNQPQHF
TRBJ2-5,TRBD2,TRBV5-1,CASSLAGGLQETQYF
TRBJ2-1,TRBD1,TRBV5-6,CASSLGDRVSYNEQFF
TRBJ2-7,.,TRBV28,CASSFGMAFPTGYEQYF
TRBJ1-2,.,TRBV5-6,CASSLIGGANYGYTF
TRBJ2-5,TRBD2,TRBV4-3,CASSLDKGLAGQETQYF
TRBJ2-2,TRBD1,TRBV6-7,CASRWEILTGGFGELFF